One and the same sample provided the 4 T cell receptor beta chains below, sequenced in a study of tumor and adjacent non-tumor tissue in lung cancer. Three rounds of nested PCR, following a modified ARM-PCR protocol, produced the TCRbeta library. TCRdb reprocessed the multiplex PCR reads via MiXCR and lists one record per CDR3 protein. This table holds some 73,000 distinct CDR3 sequences, approximately 80% found once. This sample's RNA came from whole unsorted tissue. More than 3 cm separated this lung sample from the edge of the tumor. Input material: distant non-tumor lung tissue. These receptors all come from a man in his sixties with non-small cell lung cancer.

This clonotype has only a few counts. The chain uses TRBV11-2 and TRBJ2-3; D gene uncertain. This CDR3 spans 14 amino acids. Trimming removed 8 bases at V and 4 bases at J, with 16 bases between. From germline, CDR1 is SGHAT and CDR2 FQNNGV. The CDR3 is CASRDSTGSDTQYF. CDR3 sequence (DNA): TGTGCCAGCCGAGACTCGACCGGTTCAGATACGCAGTATTTT.

J is TRBJ2-1 and V is TRBV6-4, with 12 bases identical to TRBD2. This CDR3 region has 14 residues. V was pared by 6 bases and J by 6 bases, with 3 bases of the junction left unmatched. Germline CDR1 reads MRHNA; CDR2 reads SNTAGT. The CDR3 DNA is TGTGCCAGCAGCGAGACTAGCGGGAGCAATGAGCAGTTCTTC. This encodes CASSETSGSNEQFF.

As for this clonotype: The junction departs from the called germline gene at one end, perhaps through a read error. The chain carries TRBV11-2 and TRBJ1-1; D is undetermined. The CDR3 totals 14 residues. Germline CDR1 is SGHAT and CDR2 is FQNNGV. The CDR3 bases are TGTGCCAGCAGCTTAATCGGGAGGGAGACTGAAGCCTTCTTT. Translation: CASSLIGRETEAFF. Supplemented by reference TRBV11-2 and TRBJ1-1, the full variable domain reads EAGVAQSPRYKIIEKRQSVAFWCNPISGHATLYWYQQILGQGPKLLIQFQNNGVVDDSQLPKDRFSAERLKGVDSTLKIQPAKLEDSAVYLCASSLIGRETEAFFGQGTRLTVV.

V gene TRBV11-2 combines with J gene TRBJ1-1, with D possibly TRBD1 on 6 matching bases. Per germline, CDR1 SGHAT and CDR2 FQNNGV. V dropped 8 bases and J dropped 11 bases, with 24 bases sitting between them. CDR3 length equals 14 residues. The CDR3 sequence is CASLQGHQNIEAFF. CDR3 DNA sequence: TGTGCCAGCCTACAGGGACACCAGAACATTGAGGCTTTCTTT.